Included here is one T cell receptor beta chain sequence, with context. The sample comes from a study of naive and memory T cell subsets. An equimolar mix of two oligonucleotides served as the beta constant-region primer for TRBC1 and TRBC2. Nested alpha and beta constant-region primers with the SP2 primer drove four PCR rounds on ligated cDNA. TCRdb independently ran MiXCR on the UMI-ligation and nested PCR reads; one entry per CDR3 protein. The data hold 80,000 to 95,000 distinct CDR3 sequences, with about 10% observed a single time. The material sequenced was naive CD8+ T cells from blood. The sequence came from a human donor in good health.

The CDR3 reads CASSGRDYTGELFF. The CDR3 DNA follows: TGCGCCAGCAGCGGAAGGGACTACACCGGGGAGCTGTTTTTT. V and J are TRBV5-1 and TRBJ2-2, with D tentatively TRBD2 (6 bases). Trimming took 4 bases from V and 3 from J, leaving 10 bases between them. The germline CDR1 and CDR2 sequences are SGHRS and YFSETQ. The length of the CDR3 is 14 residues. Together with reference TRBV5-1 and TRBJ2-2, the CDR3 gives the full variable domain: KAGVTQTPRYLIKTRGQQVTLSCSPISGHRSVSWYQQTPGQGLQFLFEYFSETQRNKGNFPGRFSGRQFSNSRSEMNVSTLELGDSALYLCASSGRDYTGELFFGEGSRLTVL.